Shown below are 21 T cell receptor beta chains from a single sample sequenced in a study of OX40 agonist ivuxolimab in advanced cancers. Assay used: immunoSEQ multiplex PCR; TCRdb lists only in-frame clones, some missing. The sample holds tens of thousands of clones; roughly 84% are singletons and the top ten take less than 0.9%. The material was CD4+ or CD8+ T cells sorted from blood, obtained in a trial of the OX40 agonist ivuxolimab. The receptor set was obtained from an adult with an advanced solid tumor such as melanoma, head and neck, liver or kidney cancer.

J is TRBJ1-1 and V is TRBV20-1, with D perhaps matching TRBD1 (5 bases). Trimming shortened V by 3 bases and J by 8 bases, and 10 bases separated the two germline ends. Germline V gives CDR1 DFQATT, CDR2 SNEGSKA (reference sequence). The CDR3 covers 11 residues. The CDR3 DNA follows: TGCAGTGCTAGCGGTAACAGGGAAGCTTTCTTT. Translating it yields CSASGNREAFF.

The V call is TRBV2, the J call TRBJ2-1; D is possibly TRBD2 (7 bases). CDR3 length: 15 amino acids. Between the trimmed V and J ends, which lost 9 bases and 0 bases, there was a span of 15 bases. CDR1 is SNHLY, CDR2 FYNNEI, per germline. In nucleotides, the CDR3 is TGTGCCAGTAGGGGGGGAGAGAGCTCCTACAATGAGCAGTTCTTC. It yields the protein CASRGGESSYNEQFF.

The chain combines TRBV5-1 with TRBJ1-3; D ambiguous. Trimming cost V 0 bases and J 4 bases, with 14 bases left between them. Germline V gives CDR1 SGHRS, CDR2 YFSETQ. The CDR3 consists of 16 residues. CDR3 DNA sequence: TGCGCCAGCAGCTTGGTATGGGCAGAATCAGGAAACACCATATATTTT. Translation: CASSLVWAESGNTIYF.

The chain employs TRBV28 and TRBJ2-7, with 10 bases aligning to TRBD1. The CDR3 runs to 15 residues. Germline CDR1 and CDR2: MDHEN and SYDVKM. J lost 2 bases, V lost 0 bases, and 1 base had no gene match. The CDR3 region has the DNA TGTGCCAGCAGTTTATGGGGGACAGGGGCCTACGAGCAGTACTTC. Its translation: CASSLWGTGAYEQYF. Full variable domain (rest looked up from reference TRBV28 and TRBJ2-7): DVKVTQSSRYLVKRTGEKVFLECVQDMDHENMFWYRQDPGLGLRLIYFSYDVKMKEKGDIPEGYSVSREKKERFSLILESASTNQTSMYLCASSLWGTGAYEQYFGPGTRLTVT.

CDR3 coding DNA: TGTGTATGGGCAGGGTATTATGAAGCTTTCTTT. Amino acids: CVWAGYYEAFF. J is TRBJ1-1 and V is TRBV5-8; TRBD1 is a possible D gene (5 bases). This CDR3 is built from 11 residues. Germline V gene lookup returns CDR1 SGHTS and CDR2 YDEGEE.

The V and J genes are TRBV19 and TRBJ1-1; D not certain. This CDR3 spans 15 amino acids. Germline loops: CDR1 LNHDA, CDR2 SQIVND (reference sequence). V was clipped by 4 bases and J by 0 bases, with 12 bases between them. This CDR3 is CASSREIRVNTEAFF. The CDR3 DNA follows: TGTGCCAGTAGTAGGGAGATTCGGGTGAACACTGAAGCTTTCTTT.

The chain is built from TRBV28 and TRBJ1-2, with unresolved D. This CDR3 is built from 15 residues. Germline V lookup: CDR1 MDHEN, CDR2 SYDVKM. V shed 4 bases and J shed 0 bases, with 12 bases lying between them. CDR3 in amino acids: CASSSPRRANYGYTF. Written as DNA, the CDR3 is TGTGCCAGCAGTTCCCCTCGGCGAGCTAACTATGGCTACACCTTC.

This chain joins TRBV7-3 and TRBJ2-5, with TRBD1 as a possible D gene (5 bases). The CDR3 loop spans 13 amino acids. The germline V and J ends were trimmed by 8 bases and 3 bases, with 13 bases remaining between them. Germline CDR1 and CDR2: SGHTA and FQGTGA. The CDR3 nucleotides are TGTGCCAGCTCTATTTTAGGGGAAGAGACCCAGTACTTC. It encodes CASSILGEETQYF. The full variable domain, completed using reference TRBV7-3 and TRBJ2-5, is GAGVSQTPSNKVTEKGKYVELRCDPISGHTALYWYRQSLGQGPEFLIYFQGTGAADDSGLPNDRFFAVRPEGSVSTLKIQRTERGDSAVYLCASSILGEETQYFGPGTRLLVL.

The chain has TRBV6-6 and TRBJ1-6; tentatively, D is TRBD1 (6 bases). Between the trimmed V and J ends, which lost 5 bases and 7 bases, there was a span of 12 bases. Germline V gene data show CDR1 as MNHNY and CDR2 as SVGAGI (reference sequence). This CDR3 is built from 14 residues. CDR3 sequence: CASSPLRGNSPLHF. The CDR3 bases are TGTGCCAGCAGTCCCTTAAGGGGGAATTCACCCCTCCACTTT.

This clone was detected only a few times. The V gene is TRBV6-1, the J gene TRBJ1-1; tentative D call: TRBD1 (6 bases). The V and J ends lost 5 bases and 5 bases respectively, with 12 bases between them. The CDR3 extends over 13 amino acids. Germline CDR1 is MNHNS and CDR2 is SASEGT. The CDR3 DNA sequence: TGTGCCAGCAGTCGGAACAGGGAAACTGAAGCTTTCTTT. Protein: CASSRNRETEAFF.

This rearrangement joins TRBV6-1 to TRBJ2-5, with D perhaps matching TRBD2 (7 bases). The V end was cut by 4 bases, the J end by 2 bases, with 29 bases between. Germline V gene data show CDR1 as MNHNS and CDR2 as SASEGT. The CDR3 length is 20 residues. CDR3 protein: CASSGVLSGGRGDLQETQYF. Written as DNA, the CDR3 is TGTGCCAGCAGTGGGGTACTCTCGGGGGGAAGGGGGGACCTTCAAGAGACCCAGTACTTC.

V and J are TRBV30 and TRBJ2-7; TRBD1 or TRBD2 may be the D gene (6 bases each). CDR3 size: 12 residues. Germline V gives CDR1 GTSNPN, CDR2 SVGIG (reference sequence). V was cut by 3 bases and J by 6 bases, with 12 bases left in between. This CDR3 reads CAWRTGAGEQYF. Written as DNA, the CDR3 is TGTGCCTGGAGAACGGGGGCGGGCGAGCAGTACTTC.

The chain employs TRBV7-2 and TRBJ1-4, with a weak D call TRBD1 (5 bases). Germline V gives CDR1 SGHTA, CDR2 FQGNSA. Trimming left V 5 bases short and J 12 bases short, with 25 bases between. The CDR3 is made up of 16 amino acids. The CDR3 region is CASSENPDILMGQLFF. For the CDR3, the DNA is TGTGCCAGCAGCGAGAACCCGGACATCTTGATGGGTCAACTGTTTTTT. The entire variable domain, with the rest obtained from reference TRBV7-2 and TRBJ1-4, is as follows: GAGVSQSPSNKVTEKGKDVELRCDPISGHTALYWYRQSLGQGLEFLIYFQGNSAPDKSGLPSDRFSAERTGGSVSTLTIQRTQQEDSAVYLCASSENPDILMGQLFFGSGTQLSVL.

V and J are TRBV11-2 and TRBJ2-7; perhaps TRBD2 as D (5 bases). CDR1 SGHAT and CDR2 FQNNGV come from the germline V gene. Trimming took 2 bases from V and 5 from J, leaving 19 bases between them. The CDR3 spans 16 residues. The CDR3 DNA reads as TGTGCCAGCAGCTTATCGCTTTATCAACCGGGGAACGAGCAGTACTTC. Its translation is CASSLSLYQPGNEQYF.

The V gene is TRBV7-2, the J gene TRBJ2-5; TRBD1 is a possible D gene (5 bases). The CDR3 is made up of 16 amino acids. V lost 1 base, J lost 2 bases, and 14 bases lay in between. Per the germline V gene, CDR1 is SGHTA and CDR2 is FQGNSA. The CDR3 sequence is CASSLGRVGAQETQYF. The CDR3, as DNA: TGTGCCAGCAGCTTAGGAAGGGTAGGGGCGCAAGAGACCCAGTACTTC.

This clone was counted only a few times. The chain has TRBV28 and TRBJ1-6; D is ambiguous. This CDR3 region has 12 residues. Deletions cut 7 bases from V and 5 bases from J, with 6 bases between. In germline, CDR1 is MDHEN, CDR2 SYDVKM. CDR3: CASNPNNSPLHF. The DNA for the CDR3 is TGTGCCAGCAACCCTAATAATTCACCCCTCCACTTT.

This clone was seen more than once but under ten times. The chain recombines TRBV2 with TRBJ1-1; a weak D match, TRBD1 (6 bases). Germline CDR1 reads SNHLY; CDR2 reads FYNNEI. The CDR3 loop spans 11 amino acids. V lost 7 bases and J lost 4, with 7 bases in between. In nucleotides, the CDR3 is TGTGCCAGCAACAGGGCCACTGAAGCTTTCTTT. It yields the protein CASNRATEAFF.

The V call is TRBV5-6, the J call TRBJ2-7; 13 bases fit TRBD2. V was pared by 4 bases and J by 5 bases, with 6 bases of the junction left unmatched. Germline V gene data show CDR1 as SGHDT and CDR2 as YYEEEE. CDR3 length: 15 residues. CDR3 DNA: TGTGCCAGCAGCCCGGGACTAGCGGGGTATGACGAGCAGTACTTC. This encodes CASSPGLAGYDEQYF.

The V and J genes are TRBV7-9 and TRBJ2-2; possibly TRBD2 for D (7 bases). This CDR3 region has 17 residues. CDR1 is SEHNR and CDR2 is FQNEAQ in the germline V gene (reference sequence). V was clipped by 5 bases and J by 2 bases, with 18 bases between them. As DNA, the CDR3 is TGTGCCAGCAGCCCACAGAGGGGGGGGCCCAACACCGGGGAGCTGTTTTTT. Protein: CASSPQRGGPNTGELFF.

CDR3: CASMDRGKTLAKNIQYF. In DNA form, the CDR3 reads TGCGCCAGCATGGACAGGGGTAAGACCTTAGCCAAAAACATTCAGTACTTC. The J gene is TRBJ2-4, the V gene TRBV10-1; 9 bases are shared with TRBD1. Germline values: CDR1 WNHNN, CDR2 SYGVQD (reference sequence). Germline trimming cut 7 bases from V and 0 bases from J; bases unmatched to any gene: 10. The CDR3 consists of 17 residues.

The chain recombines TRBV5-1 with TRBJ2-1; the match to TRBD2 covers 11 bases. V shed 5 bases and J 7 bases; nucleotides not matched to a gene: 11. The CDR3 extends over 16 amino acids. Germline assignment: CDR1 SGHRS and CDR2 YFSETQ. CDR3 residues: CASRPTLAGEGNEQFF. The CDR3 coding sequence is TGCGCCAGCAGGCCGACACTAGCGGGAGAAGGAAATGAGCAGTTCTTC.